The 27 T cell receptor beta chains listed next were all sequenced from one sample in a study of cytomegalovirus exposure and HLA in healthy donors. The primer mix had 60 Vbeta and 13 Jbeta primers. Profiling relied on immunoSEQ multiplex PCR, and the TCRdb table lists in-frame clones only, not all of them. Among some 85,000 clones listed, 76% were seen once. The sequenced sample consisted of PBMCs. These receptors all stem from a man between 40 and 49 years old in good health and CMV-seronegative.

The CDR3 sequence: CSALTLEPGGEKLFF. CDR3 nucleotides: TGCAGCGCCCTAACCCTCGAGCCGGGGGGTGAAAAACTGTTTTTT. V gene TRBV29-1 combines with J gene TRBJ1-4; D is possibly TRBD1 (5 bases). CDR3 length: 15 residues. V dropped 7 bases and J dropped 7 bases, with 22 bases sitting between them. Germline V gene sequence: CDR1 SQVTM, CDR2 ANQGSEA.

V gene TRBV7-6 combines with J gene TRBJ1-2, with D unclear. Germline CDR1 is SGHVS and CDR2 is FNYEAQ. With 8 bases removed from V and 4 bases from J, the gap between germline ends came to 17 bases. The length of the CDR3 is 14 residues. This CDR3 reads CASASRRGGYGYTF. CDR3 DNA sequence: TGTGCCAGCGCGTCCCGACGCGGCGGCTATGGCTACACCTTC.

This clone was counted only a few times. For the CDR3, the DNA is TGTGCCAGCAGTGTGTCACAGGAGGGGACCCAGTACTTC. This gives the protein CASSVSQEGTQYF. This chain joins TRBV9 and TRBJ2-5; D is perhaps TRBD2 (6 bases). Germline CDR1 reads SGDLS; CDR2 reads YYNGEE. Trimming cost V 5 bases and J 7 bases, with 15 bases left between them. CDR3 size: 13 residues.

The CDR3 nucleotides are TGTGCCAGCAGCTTAGACAGGGGGCAATTTTATGAGCAGTTCTTC. It translates to CASSLDRGQFYEQFF. The gene calls are TRBV11-2 and TRBJ2-1; 8 bases match TRBD1. With 0 bases clipped from V and 8 bases from J, the junction kept 6 bases outside the gene matches. The CDR3 is 15 amino acids. CDR1 SGHAT and CDR2 FQNNGV come from the germline V gene.

The V call is TRBV7-3, the J call TRBJ2-2, with 13 bases that match TRBD2. CDR1 is SGHTA, CDR2 FQGTGA, per germline. The V and J ends lost 4 bases and 1 base, in that order; junction bases with no gene match: 12. The CDR3 loop spans 20 amino acids. This CDR3 is CASSSQPGLAGKGNTGELFF. CDR3 DNA sequence: TGTGCCAGCAGCTCCCAACCGGGACTAGCGGGGAAAGGGAACACCGGGGAGCTGTTTTTT.

The rearrangement joins TRBV4-1 to TRBJ2-3; the D gene is possibly TRBD2 (6 bases). The V and J ends lost 8 bases and 4 bases respectively, with 10 bases between them. CDR1 MGHRA and CDR2 YSYEKL come from the germline V gene. This CDR3 comprises 12 residues. CDR3: CASGWRADTQYF. The CDR3, as DNA: TGCGCCAGCGGCTGGAGGGCAGATACGCAGTATTTT.

This clone occurred a few times. The chain recombines TRBV14 with TRBJ1-1, with D uncertain. V gave up 0 bases and J gave up 7 bases, with 12 bases separating them. CDR1 is SGHDN, CDR2 FVKESK, per germline. CDR3 length: 14 residues. This CDR3 reads CASSQEVRTVEAFF. CDR3 sequence (DNA): TGTGCCAGCAGCCAAGAAGTGAGAACAGTTGAAGCTTTCTTT.

V usage is TRBV7-2 and J usage is TRBJ1-5; 9 bases match TRBD1. Per the germline V gene, CDR1 is SGHTA and CDR2 is FQGNSA. V was clipped by 5 bases and J by 5 bases; unmatched bases: 10. The CDR3 sequence is 16 residues long. DNA of the CDR3: TGTGCCAGCAGCGACCAAGACAGGGGGGGATATCAGCCCCAGCATTTT. It is translated as CASSDQDRGGYQPQHF.

The chain links TRBV28 to TRBJ1-5, with 7 bases lining up with TRBD1. V lost 6 bases and J lost 3; bases outside the gene matches: 5. This CDR3 contains 14 residues. CDR1 and CDR2 (germline): MDHEN, SYDVKM. CDR3 nucleotides: TGTGCCAGCAGATCCGGGACAGCCAATCAGCCCCAGCATTTT. Translated, it gives CASRSGTANQPQHF.

DNA of the CDR3: TGTGCCAGCTCGCGGGACGGCGCTGGCCACGAGCAGTACTTC. Translating gives CASSRDGAGHEQYF. V and J are TRBV18 and TRBJ2-7; D possibly corresponds to TRBD2 (6 bases). Germline lookup yields CDR1 KGHSH and CDR2 LQKENI. V was clipped by 6 bases and J by 5 bases, with 17 bases between them. The CDR3 has 14 amino acids. Full variable domain (remainder filled in from reference TRBV18 and TRBJ2-7): NAGVMQNPRHLVRRRGQEARLRCSPMKGHSHVYWYRQLPEEGLKFMVYLQKENIIDESGMPKERFSAEFPKEGPSILRIQQVVRGDSAAYFCASSRDGAGHEQYFGPGTRLTVT.

This clone was found once. The chain is built from TRBV27 and TRBJ2-7; 10 positions agree with TRBD1. The CDR3 extends over 14 amino acids. The trim removed 5 bases at V and 5 bases at J, leaving 6 bases unmatched. Germline-derived CDR1 and CDR2 are MNHEY and SMNVEV (reference sequence). In DNA, the CDR3 is TGTGCCAGCAGTCCGGGACAGGGGATCAACGAGCAGTACTTC. Amino acids: CASSPGQGINEQYF.

V is TRBV10-3 and J is TRBJ1-1, with 11 bases that match TRBD1. Losses at the gene ends were 4 bases for V and 2 bases for J; bases not matched to a gene: 6. The CDR3 contains 16 residues. CDR1 and CDR2 from the germline V gene are ENHRY and SYGVKD. CDR3 DNA sequence: TGTGCCATCAGTGGAAGGACAGGGGGCGATAACACTGAAGCTTTCTTT. The encoded protein is CAISGRTGGDNTEAFF.

V usage is TRBV6-4 and J usage is TRBJ1-2, with 7 bases aligning to TRBD1. This CDR3 is built from 14 residues. CDR1 is MRHNA, CDR2 SNTAGT, per germline. Trimming took 6 bases from V and 10 from J; bases not matched to a gene: 14. As DNA, the CDR3 is TGTGCCAGCAGGGCCCCAGGGGGAAAAGGCCACTACACCTTC. Translated, it gives CASRAPGGKGHYTF.

The chain carries TRBV9 and TRBJ2-1, with D tentatively TRBD2 (7 bases). Germline-derived CDR1 and CDR2 are SGDLS and YYNGEE. The CDR3 is 17 residues long. Trimming left V 3 bases short and J 6 bases short, with 22 bases between. CDR3 DNA sequence: TGTGCCAGCAGCGCCGGATCGGGGGGCGCCAATGCCAATGAGCAGTTCTTC. Encoded protein: CASSAGSGGANANEQFF.

This clone was seen a handful of times. The chain couples TRBV6-5 to TRBJ2-7; tentative D call: TRBD1 (7 bases). V gave up 6 bases and J gave up 1 base, with 13 bases separating them. CDR3 length: 14 residues. Germline V lookup: CDR1 MNHEY, CDR2 SVGAGI. CDR3 region: CASRRPGGSYEQYF. Here the CDR3 DNA reads TGTGCCAGCAGGAGGCCAGGGGGGTCCTACGAGCAGTACTTC.

The chain is built from TRBV18 and TRBJ1-5; 7 bases align to TRBD1. V trimming: 3 bases; J trimming: 1 base; junction bases outside the gene matches: 3. Germline CDR1 reads KGHSH; CDR2 reads LQKENI. This CDR3 is built from 15 residues. For the CDR3, the DNA is TGTGCCAGCTCACCCACAGGGGCGAGCAATCAGCCCCAGCATTTT. Its translation: CASSPTGASNQPQHF.

The chain is built from TRBV5-8 and TRBJ1-5, with a weak D call TRBD1 (5 bases). The V and J ends lost 6 bases and 7 bases respectively, with 20 bases between them. CDR1 is SGHTS, CDR2 YDEGEE, per germline. This CDR3 is 15 amino acids long. The CDR3 here is CASNNGAQMGQPQHF. For the CDR3, the DNA is TGTGCCAGCAATAATGGGGCCCAAATGGGACAGCCCCAGCATTTT.

This chain joins TRBV5-1 and TRBJ1-6, with a possible D match to TRBD1 (5 bases). The CDR3 covers 14 residues. Germline V gene sequence: CDR1 SGHRS, CDR2 YFSETQ. V was clipped by 0 bases and J by 10 bases, with 11 bases between them. The CDR3 here is CASSLGQGRSPLHF. DNA for the CDR3: TGCGCCAGCAGCTTGGGTCAGGGTCGGTCACCCCTCCACTTT.

The chain couples TRBV21-1 to TRBJ1-2; TRBD1 reflects the table's D call only, with no check against the DNA. TRBV21-1 constitutes a pseudogene. This CDR3 comprises 14 residues. The CDR3 loop reads CASSKWTDPYGYTF. DNA of the CDR3: TGTGCCAGCAGCAAATGGACAGACCCCTATGGCTACACCTTC.

The V and J genes are TRBV4-3 and TRBJ2-3, with D maybe TRBD1 (5 bases). Germline CDR1 LGHNA, CDR2 YSLEER. The length of the CDR3 is 14 residues. V lost 5 bases and J 2 bases, leaving 11 bases between the germline ends. CDR3 bases: TGCGCCAGCAGCGCTAGACAGATCACAGATACGCAGTATTTT. Amino acids: CASSARQITDTQYF.

This clone appeared once. J is TRBJ2-5 and V is TRBV11-3; 7 bases agree with TRBD2. V shed 2 bases and J 3 bases; nucleotides not matched to a gene: 0. CDR1 and CDR2 from the germline V gene are SGHNT and YENEEA. CDR3 size: 13 residues. The CDR3 nucleotides are TGTGCCAGCAGCTTAAGCGGGGAAGAGACCCAGTACTTC. Its protein is CASSLSGEETQYF.

The gene calls are TRBV7-2 and TRBJ1-1; 8 bases line up with TRBD1. With V trimmed by 8 bases and J by 5 bases, 13 bases remained unmatched. CDR3 length equals 15 residues. CDR1 is SGHTA, CDR2 FQGNSA, per germline. The CDR3 protein is CASCQDRARGTEAFF. The DNA for the CDR3 is TGTGCCAGCTGTCAGGACAGGGCGAGGGGTACTGAAGCTTTCTTT.

This clone was detected only a few times. V and J are TRBV6-4 and TRBJ1-1, with D unclear. CDR1 is MRHNA and CDR2 is SNTAGT in the germline V gene. V was pared by 0 bases and J by 2 bases, with 4 bases between. The CDR3 extends over 13 amino acids. The CDR3, as DNA: TGTGCCAGCAGTGACTCGACAAACACTGAAGCTTTCTTT. Amino acids: CASSDSTNTEAFF.

This chain links TRBV10-3 with TRBJ1-1, with 8 bases lining up with TRBD1. V was pared by 4 bases and J by 4 bases, with 8 bases of the junction left unmatched. The CDR3 runs 15 residues. The germline V gene encodes CDR1 ENHRY and CDR2 SYGVKD. The CDR3 DNA reads TGTGCCATCAGTGTGACAGGGGAATCGGGCACTGAAGCTTTCTTT. Its translation is CAISVTGESGTEAFF.

The chain links TRBV7-3 to TRBJ2-5, with D possibly being TRBD2 (5 bases). V lost 0 bases and J 5 bases, leaving 13 bases between the germline ends. This CDR3 contains 15 residues. CDR1 is SGHTA and CDR2 is FQGTGA in the germline V gene. CDR3 amino acids: CASSLTFTRGETQYF. DNA of the CDR3: TGTGCCAGCAGCTTAACGTTTACAAGAGGGGAGACCCAGTACTTC.

About this clone: In the same sample, other DNA sequences code for this CDR3. V gene TRBV27 combines with J gene TRBJ2-1; 10 bases align to TRBD2. Unmatched junction bases numbered 11, after V lost 7 bases and J lost 8 bases. CDR3 length: 15 amino acids. Looked up from germline, CDR1 is MNHEY and CDR2 is SMNVEV (reference sequence). As DNA, the CDR3 is TGTGCCAGCACCCTCAGCGGGGGGGCCCGAGATGAGCAGTTCTTC. It specifies CASTLSGGARDEQFF.

This clone has a handful of counts. The genes are TRBV7-9 and TRBJ2-3, with 12 bases matching TRBD2. Germline V gene lookup returns CDR1 SEHNR and CDR2 FQNEAQ (reference sequence). V lost 5 bases, J lost 3 bases, and 3 bases stayed unmatched. The CDR3 is made up of 15 amino acids. The CDR3 here is CASSLGTSGTDTQYF. The CDR3, as DNA: TGTGCCAGCAGCCTCGGGACTAGCGGGACAGATACGCAGTATTTT.